This T cell receptor beta chain was profiled in a study of OX40 agonist ivuxolimab in advanced cancers. Study-level findings and limits: Still undetermined is the antigen specificity of the expanded peripheral T cells.

The assay was immunoSEQ multiplex PCR, and TCRdb's table has in-frame clones only and misses some. The sample lists tens of thousands of clones; roughly 85% were seen once. With V trimmed by 7 bases and J by 2 bases, 10 bases remained unmatched. The CDR3 loop spans 14 amino acids. CDR1 GTSNPN and CDR2 SVGIG come from the germline V gene (reference sequence). This clone was picked up one time. Its target is not known. The chain has TRBV30 and TRBJ1-1; 7 bases are shared with TRBD1. This clonotype was obtained from an adult with an advanced solid tumor such as melanoma, head and neck, liver or kidney cancer. Sequenced here: CD4+ or CD8+ T cells sorted from blood, sampled in a trial of the OX40 agonist ivuxolimab. CDR3 nucleotides: TGTGCCTCAAACCGGGACAGAAGAAACACTGAAGCTTTCTTT. Its translation: CASNRDRRNTEAFF.